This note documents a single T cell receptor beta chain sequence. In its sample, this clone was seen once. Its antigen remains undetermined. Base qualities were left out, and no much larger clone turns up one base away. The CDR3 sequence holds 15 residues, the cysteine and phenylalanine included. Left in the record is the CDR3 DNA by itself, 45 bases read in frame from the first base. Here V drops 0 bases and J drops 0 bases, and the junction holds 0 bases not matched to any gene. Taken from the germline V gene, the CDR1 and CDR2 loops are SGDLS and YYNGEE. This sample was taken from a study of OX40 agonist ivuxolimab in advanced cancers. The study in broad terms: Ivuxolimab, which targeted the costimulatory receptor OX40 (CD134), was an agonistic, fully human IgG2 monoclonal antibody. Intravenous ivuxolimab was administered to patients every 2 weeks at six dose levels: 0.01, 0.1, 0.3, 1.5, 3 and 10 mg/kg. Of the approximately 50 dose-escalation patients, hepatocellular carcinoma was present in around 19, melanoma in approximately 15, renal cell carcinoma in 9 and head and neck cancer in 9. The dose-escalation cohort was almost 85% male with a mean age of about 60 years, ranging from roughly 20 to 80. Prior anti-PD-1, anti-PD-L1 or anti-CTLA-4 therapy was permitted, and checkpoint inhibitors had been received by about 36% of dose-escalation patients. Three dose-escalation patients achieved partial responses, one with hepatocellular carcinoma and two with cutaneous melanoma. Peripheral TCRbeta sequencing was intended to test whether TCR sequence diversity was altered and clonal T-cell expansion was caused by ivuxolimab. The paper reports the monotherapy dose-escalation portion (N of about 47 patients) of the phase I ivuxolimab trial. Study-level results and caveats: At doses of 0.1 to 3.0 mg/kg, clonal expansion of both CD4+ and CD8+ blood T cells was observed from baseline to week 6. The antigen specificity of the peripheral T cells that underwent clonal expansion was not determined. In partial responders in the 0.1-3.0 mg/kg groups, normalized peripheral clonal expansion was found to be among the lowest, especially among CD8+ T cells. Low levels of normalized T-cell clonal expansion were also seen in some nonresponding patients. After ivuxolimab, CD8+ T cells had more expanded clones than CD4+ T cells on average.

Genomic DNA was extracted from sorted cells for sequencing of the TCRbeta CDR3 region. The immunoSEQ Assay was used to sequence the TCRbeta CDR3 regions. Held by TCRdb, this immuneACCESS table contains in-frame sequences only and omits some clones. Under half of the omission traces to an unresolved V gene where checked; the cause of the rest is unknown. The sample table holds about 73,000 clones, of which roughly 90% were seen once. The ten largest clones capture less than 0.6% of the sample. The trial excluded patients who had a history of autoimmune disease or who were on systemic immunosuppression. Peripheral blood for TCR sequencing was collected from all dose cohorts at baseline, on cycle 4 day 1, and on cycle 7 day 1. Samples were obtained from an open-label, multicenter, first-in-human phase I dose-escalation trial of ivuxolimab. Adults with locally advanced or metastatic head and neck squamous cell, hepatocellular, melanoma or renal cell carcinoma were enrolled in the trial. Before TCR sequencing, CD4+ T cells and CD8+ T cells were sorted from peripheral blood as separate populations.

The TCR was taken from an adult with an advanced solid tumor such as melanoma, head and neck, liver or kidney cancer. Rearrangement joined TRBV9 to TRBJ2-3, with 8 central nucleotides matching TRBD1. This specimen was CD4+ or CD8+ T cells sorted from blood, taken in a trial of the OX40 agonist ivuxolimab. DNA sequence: TGTGCCAGCAGCGTAGGGGACAGGAGCACAGATACGCAGTATTTT. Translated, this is CASSVGDRSTDTQYF.